This T cell receptor (beta chain) is from a study of CDR3 diversity in severe acne. This clonotype was seen ten or more times. TCRdb called the PCR reads again in MiXCR, with one record for every CDR3 protein. The sample lists over 85,000 distinct CDR3 sequences; roughly 51% were seen once. CDR3 length: 12 residues. Deletions cut 6 bases from V and 5 bases from J, with 14 bases between. CDR1 is SQVTM and CDR2 is ANQGSEA in the germline V gene. The V gene is TRBV29-1, the J gene TRBJ2-7; no firm D call. The specimen sequenced was blood. This receptor was identified in a male donor with acne. The CDR3 DNA reads as TGCAGCGTAGTTTTGACGGCGGACGAGCAGTACTTC. Protein product: CSVVLTADEQYF.